Each of the 27 T cell receptor beta chains below was sequenced from the same sample in a study of blood T cell repertoires in COVID-19. Assay: immunoSEQ multiplex PCR; the TCRdb copy retains only in-frame clones and omits some. The top ten hold more than 4% of the sample, which has approximately 290,000 clones, 70% to 90% seen once. Material for sequencing was PBMCs or T cells enriched from blood (not recorded which). These TCRs come from a young woman who had recovered from COVID-19.

The V call is TRBV19, the J call TRBJ2-1; the D gene is possibly TRBD1 (6 bases). The germline V and J ends were trimmed by 9 bases and 4 bases, with 19 bases remaining between them. This CDR3 spans 15 amino acids. Germline V gene data show CDR1 as LNHDA and CDR2 as SQIVND (reference sequence). The chain's CDR3 is CASQIEKDSYNEQFF. The CDR3 DNA sequence: TGTGCCAGCCAGATCGAGAAGGACAGTTACAATGAGCAGTTCTTC.

The rearrangement uses TRBV6-5 and TRBJ1-3, with 9 bases identical to TRBD1. This CDR3 has 15 amino acids. Per the germline V gene, CDR1 is MNHEY and CDR2 is SVGAGI. The V segment lost 0 bases and the J segment 10 bases; nucleotides outside the gene matches: 7. CDR3 in DNA: TGTGCCAGCAGTTACTCCCGACAGGGGGAAACGACCATATATTTT. Amino acid sequence: CASSYSRQGETTIYF.

V and J are TRBV7-9 and TRBJ2-7, with 7 bases matching TRBD1. The trim removed 1 base at V and 0 bases at J, leaving 3 bases unmatched. CDR3 length: 15 amino acids. Germline values: CDR1 SEHNR, CDR2 FQNEAQ (reference sequence). DNA of the CDR3: TGTGCCAGCAGCTTAGGACAGGGCCTCTCCTACGAGCAGTACTTC. Amino acid sequence: CASSLGQGLSYEQYF.

The chain employs TRBV24-1 and TRBJ1-3; 8 nucleotides match TRBD1. Germline CDR1 KGHDR, CDR2 SFDVKD. After removal of 0 bases from V and 4 bases from J, the junction contained 7 bases not matched to a gene. The CDR3 length is 17 residues. The CDR3 coding sequence is TGTGCCACCAGTGATTTGCTCGACAGGGGATCCGGAAACACCATATATTTT. Translation: CATSDLLDRGSGNTIYF.

The chain carries TRBV20-1 and TRBJ1-2; D gene ambiguous. With 3 bases removed from V and 3 bases from J, the gap between germline ends came to 11 bases. Germline V gives CDR1 DFQATT, CDR2 SNEGSKA (reference sequence). The CDR3 spans 13 residues. In nucleotides, the CDR3 is TGCAGTGCTAGTGTATATGTTTACTATGGCTACACCTTC. Translated, it gives CSASVYVYYGYTF.

The chain links TRBV18 to TRBJ2-2, with 10 bases fitting TRBD1. This CDR3 spans 14 amino acids. Germline assignment: CDR1 KGHSH and CDR2 LQKENI. J was trimmed by 6 bases and V by 3 bases; bases with no gene match: 1. CDR3 nucleotide sequence: TGTGCCAGCTCACCGGGACAGGGGTCCGGGGAGCTGTTTTTT. Amino acid sequence: CASSPGQGSGELFF.

The V and J genes are TRBV10-1 and TRBJ2-3, with TRBD1 matching 9 bases. The CDR3 sequence is 16 residues long. After removal of 5 bases from V and 3 bases from J, the junction contained 9 bases not matched to a gene. Germline V gene sequence: CDR1 WNHNN, CDR2 SYGVQD (reference sequence). The CDR3 loop reads CASSRTGVDLTDTQYF. The CDR3 region has the DNA TGCGCCAGCAGTCGGACAGGGGTTGATCTAACAGATACGCAGTATTTT.

The rearrangement uses TRBV3-1 (or the pseudogene TRBV3-2) and TRBJ2-1; D gene uncertain. The CDR3 spans 13 residues. Germline assignment: CDR1 LGHDT and CDR2 YNNKEL (reference sequence). V lost 1 base and J lost 6, with 7 bases in between. DNA for the CDR3: TGTGCCAGCAGCCAAGGAGGAATCAATGAGCAGTTCTTC. This codes for CASSQGGINEQFF.

This clone was seen a few times. This chain connects TRBV5-4 to TRBJ1-1, with 7 nucleotides matching TRBD1. This CDR3 comprises 12 residues. Germline lookup yields CDR1 SGHNT and CDR2 YYREEE (reference sequence). J lost 13 bases, V lost 0 bases, and 6 bases had no gene match. CDR3 sequence reads: CASSLDRGRGFF. The DNA of the CDR3 is TGTGCCAGCAGCTTGGACAGGGGCAGAGGTTTCTTT.

This sequence joins TRBV30 and TRBJ2-7; 7 nucleotides agree with TRBD1. CDR1 is GTSNPN and CDR2 is SVGIG in the germline V gene (reference sequence). This CDR3 has 14 residues. V gave up 3 bases and J gave up 7 bases; unmatched junction bases: 12. The CDR3 bases are TGTGCCTGGAGGACAGGGAAGCCTACGAGGGAGCAGTACTTC. Its translation: CAWRTGKPTREQYF.

This rearrangement joins TRBV7-9 to TRBJ1-6; TRBD1 matches 7 bases. The V segment lost 5 bases and the J segment 5 bases; nucleotides outside the gene matches: 15. Germline assignment: CDR1 SEHNR and CDR2 FQNEAQ (reference sequence). CDR3 length equals 18 residues. Here the CDR3 reads CASSTQRRGQANNSPLHF. CDR3 bases: TGTGCCAGCAGCACCCAGAGGAGGGGGCAAGCAAATAATTCACCCCTCCACTTT.

The rearrangement links TRBV18 to TRBJ2-7; 10 bases are a match to TRBD1. Germline CDR1 reads KGHSH; CDR2 reads LQKENI. The CDR3 contains 12 residues. The trim removed 8 bases at V and 7 bases at J, leaving 5 bases unmatched. The CDR3 protein is CASADRGLEQYF. CDR3 coding DNA: TGTGCCAGCGCCGACAGGGGGCTTGAGCAGTACTTC.

The DNA of the CDR3 is TGTGCCAGCATCCCACATGAGAACACCGGGGAGCTGTTTTTT. This sequence encodes CASIPHENTGELFF. The chain combines TRBV7-8 with TRBJ2-2; D call uncertain. The CDR3 runs 14 residues. Germline loops: CDR1 SGHVS, CDR2 FQNEAQ. Trimming removed 7 bases from V and 1 base from J, with 10 bases in between.

This clone was found once. The V and J genes are TRBV11-2 and TRBJ1-1; D perhaps matches TRBD1 (5 bases). Germline assignment: CDR1 SGHAT and CDR2 FQNNGV. The V end was cut by 5 bases, the J end by 6 bases, with 16 bases between. The CDR3 has 14 residues. The CDR3 DNA is TGTGCCAGCAGCGCCACAGGTGGATTTGCTGAAGCTTTCTTT. Protein product: CASSATGGFAEAFF.

The chain combines TRBV5-1 with TRBJ2-6; TRBD1 matches 12 bases. The germline CDR1 and CDR2 sequences are SGHRS and YFSETQ. The CDR3 length is 19 residues. V lost 4 bases to trimming and J lost 0 bases; unmatched junction nucleotides: 8. This CDR3 is CASSQVMGQGASGANVLTF. CDR3 DNA: TGCGCCAGCAGCCAGGTGATGGGACAGGGGGCCTCTGGGGCCAACGTCCTGACTTTC.

The chain carries TRBV9 and TRBJ2-1; no reliable D call. CDR3 length equals 13 residues. V was clipped by 0 bases and J by 8 bases, with 9 bases between them. Germline V gene sequence: CDR1 SGDLS, CDR2 YYNGEE. CDR3 loop: CASSVGGLDEQFF. The CDR3 DNA is TGTGCCAGCAGCGTAGGCGGTTTGGATGAGCAGTTCTTC. Filled out from reference TRBV9 and TRBJ2-1, the complete variable domain reads DSGVTQTPKHLITATGQRVTLRCSPRSGDLSVYWYQQSLDQGLQFLIQYYNGEERAKGNILERFSAQQFPDLHSELNLSSLELGDSALYFCASSVGGLDEQFFGPGTRLTVL.

The CDR3 region is CASSPGTSGYYEQYF. As DNA, the CDR3 is TGTGCCAGCAGCCCCGGGACTAGCGGCTACTACGAGCAGTACTTC. The V call is TRBV13, the J call TRBJ2-7, with 11 bases that match TRBD2. The J segment lost 3 bases and the V segment lost 5 bases, leaving 6 bases of the junction unmatched. CDR1 and CDR2 from the germline V gene are PRHDT and FYEKMQ (reference sequence). The CDR3 is made up of 15 amino acids.

The chain carries TRBV7-8 and TRBJ2-5, with D uncertain. This CDR3 spans 14 amino acids. Looked up from germline, CDR1 is SGHVS and CDR2 is FQNEAQ. V was pared by 1 base and J by 2 bases, with 8 bases between. CDR3 bases: TGTGCCAGCAGCTTAGAAACAGTACAAGAGACCCAGTACTTC. Translated, it gives CASSLETVQETQYF.

The chain links TRBV28 to TRBJ1-2; 11 nucleotides line up with TRBD1. With V trimmed by 6 bases and J by 7 bases, 4 bases remained unmatched. The CDR3 is made up of 13 amino acids. Germline assignment: CDR1 MDHEN and CDR2 SYDVKM. The DNA of the CDR3 is TGTGCCAGCAGCCTCGGACAGGGGGCTGGCTACACCTTC. It specifies CASSLGQGAGYTF.

The chain's CDR3 is CASRTHRGRELFF. The CDR3 DNA follows: TGTGCCAGCAGGACCCACAGGGGACGGGAGCTGTTTTTT. The V gene is TRBV28, the J gene TRBJ2-2; 7 nucleotides line up with TRBD1. J was trimmed by 9 bases and V by 6 bases; bases with no gene match: 7. Germline values: CDR1 MDHEN, CDR2 SYDVKM. This CDR3 is built from 13 residues.

This clone showed up many times. V gene TRBV5-4 combines with J gene TRBJ1-1, with D perhaps TRBD1 (5 bases). CDR3 size: 16 residues. Germline CDR1 and CDR2: SGHNT and YYREEE (reference sequence). V was cut by 4 bases and J by 3 bases, with 19 bases left in between. In DNA, the CDR3 is TGTGCCAGCAGCCTCGGTCGGGGGAGGGAGGACACTGAAGCTTTCTTT. This sequence encodes CASSLGRGREDTEAFF.

This clone was observed a single time. This rearrangement joins TRBV28 to TRBJ2-1, with 8 bases matching TRBD2. V lost 9 bases to trimming and J lost 2 bases; unmatched junction nucleotides: 9. CDR3 size: 15 residues. The germline V gene has CDR1 MDHEN and CDR2 SYDVKM. CDR3 amino acids: CASGRAGGPYNEQFF. Here the CDR3 DNA reads TGTGCCAGTGGGAGGGCGGGAGGCCCCTACAATGAGCAGTTCTTC. Combining the CDR3 with reference TRBV28 and TRBJ2-1 gives the whole variable domain DVKVTQSSRYLVKRTGEKVFLECVQDMDHENMFWYRQDPGLGLRLIYFSYDVKMKEKGDIPEGYSVSREKKERFSLILESASTNQTSMYLCASGRAGGPYNEQFFGPGTRLTVL.

The genes are TRBV6-1 and TRBJ2-5; D perhaps matches TRBD2 (5 bases). Germline V gene data show CDR1 as MNHNS and CDR2 as SASEGT. Deletions cut 3 bases from V and 2 bases from J, with 13 bases between. This CDR3 is 15 amino acids long. CDR3 DNA: TGTGCCAGCAGTGACCTGCTAGCACTTCAAGAGACCCAGTACTTC. Translating gives CASSDLLALQETQYF.

V gene TRBV12-1 combines with J gene TRBJ1-1; no check of the table's D call, TRBD1, against the DNA was made. TRBV12-1 is a pseudogene. The CDR3 totals 16 residues. Written as DNA, the CDR3 is TGTGCCAGCAGCCAGCAAGGTTGGGCCAATGTCCATGAAGCTTTCTTT. Translated, it gives CASSQQGWANVHEAFF.

The chain carries TRBV7-3 and TRBJ1-2; D not resolved. The germline V gene has CDR1 SGHTA and CDR2 FQGTGA. This CDR3 is built from 15 residues. V was shortened by 7 bases and J by 4 bases, with 19 bases between the two germline ends. CDR3 sequence: CASITRSGIRYGYTF. The CDR3 nucleotides read TGTGCCAGCATCACCCGGTCGGGGATTCGCTATGGCTACACCTTC.

V gene TRBV3-1 (or the pseudogene TRBV3-2) combines with J gene TRBJ1-5; D is possibly TRBD1 (5 bases). This CDR3 contains 15 residues. CDR1 and CDR2 from the germline V gene are LGHDT and YNNKEL (reference sequence). Trimming pared 1 base from V and 7 bases from J, leaving 14 bases between. This CDR3 is CASSQGDSREQPQHF. CDR3 sequence (DNA): TGTGCCAGCAGCCAAGGCGACAGCCGCGAGCAGCCCCAGCATTTT.

This clone showed up just once. This sequence joins TRBV19 and TRBJ1-6; D perhaps matches TRBD1 (5 bases). The CDR3 covers 15 residues. Trimming removed 5 bases from V and 8 bases from J, with 16 bases in between. The germline V gene has CDR1 LNHDA and CDR2 SQIVND (reference sequence). In nucleotides, the CDR3 is TGTGCCAGTAGTCTCCGGACACAAAGACATTCACCCCTCCACTTT. Translated: CASSLRTQRHSPLHF.